This T cell receptor (beta chain) was identified during a study of T-cell reconstitution after alpha-beta-depleted transplantation in children (dated by TCRdb to the mid-2010s). As for the study more broadly: Using TCR repertoire profiling, the study quantitatively followed how T-cell immune reconstitution unfolded in children after TCRalphabeta/CD19-depleted allogeneic hematopoietic cell transplantation. Overall results and qualifications from the work: In some patients, the high TCRbeta diversity seen at day 60 was put down to recipient T cells and intrathymic progenitors that had survived conditioning. Apparently early alphabetaT-cell count recovery about two months after transplant reportedly relied on only several hundred rapidly expanded clones derived from non-depleted graft cells. Over the following months the frequencies of hyperexpanded clones went down, and after one year T-cell counts and TCRbeta diversity were mostly credited to newly produced T cells.

CDR1 and CDR2 are read off the germline V gene (reference sequence) as DFQATT and SNEGSKA. The CDR3 holds 13 amino acids from the cysteine to the phenylalanine. The only DNA kept is the CDR3, 39 bases in frame from the first base. Trimming costs V 6 bases and J 3 bases, and their ends lie 14 bases apart. In its sample, this clonotype was seen many times. The target of this receptor is not known. No clone much larger than this one lies a single base away; base qualities are absent. Libraries were constructed by PCR. Instrument on record: Illumina HiSeq 2500. To normalize quantification of the TCRbeta repertoire, the TCR libraries were built with molecular barcoding that relied on unique molecular identifiers. In-frame beta chains were kept once TCRdb had trimmed the public reads at Q25 with fastp and called clones with MiXCR. All rows with the same CDR3 protein become a single entry with the most common DNA and genes. Within this sample are fewer than 250,000 distinct CDR3 sequences, with less than 9% of them counted one time only. Jointly, the top ten make up less than 8% of the sample.

The treatment or condition tag for this specimen amounts to: allogeneic hematopoietic cell transplantation with graft depleted of TCRalphabeta T cells and CD19 B cells. The children who served as transplant recipients had been given grafts of TCRalphabeta/CD19-depleted allogeneic hematopoietic cells. This TCR was recovered from a male patient younger than 18 who had a stem cell transplant for acute lymphoblastic leukemia, so the T cells may come from the graft donor. The chain employs TRBV20-1 and TRBJ1-1; matching of 5 bases hints at TRBD1 as the D gene. Sequencing used PBMCs, mostly from graft donor cells, obtained 180 days after TCRalphabeta/CD19-depleted stem cell transplant. This receptor carries the CDR3 CSAGGGWDTEAFF. Read as DNA, the sequence is TGCAGTGCCGGGGGAGGATGGGACACTGAAGCTTTCTTT.